The entry below describes one T cell receptor (beta chain). Its antigen remains unidentified. The sample is drawn from a study of OX40 agonist ivuxolimab in advanced cancers. Study background: With a range of roughly 23 to 79, age averaged roughly 61 years, and around 80% were male.

Deletions cut 5 bases from V and 5 bases from J, with 15 bases between. This CDR3 spans 14 amino acids. Per the germline V gene, CDR1 is SGHVS and CDR2 is FNYEAQ. Study-wide points: Both CD4+ and CD8+ T cell populations in blood had undergone clonal expansion by week 6 at 0.1 to 3.0 mg/kg. Compared with others, partial responders at 0.1-3.0 mg/kg displayed clonal expansion among the lowest. There were also nonresponders showing low normalized T-cell clonal expansion.

Generated by immunoSEQ multiplex PCR, the TCRdb table keeps only in-frame clones and is missing some. The repertoire holds roughly 77,000 clones, with about 90% as singletons. The origin of this receptor is an adult with an advanced solid tumor such as melanoma, head and neck, liver or kidney cancer. Specimen: CD4+ or CD8+ T cells sorted from blood, collected in a trial of the OX40 agonist ivuxolimab. The chain uses TRBV7-6 and TRBJ1-1, with D possibly matching TRBD1 (5 bases). CDR3 sequence: CASSPGGYDTEAFF. The CDR3 DNA is TGTGCCAGCAGCCCCGGGGGGTACGATACTGAAGCTTTCTTT.